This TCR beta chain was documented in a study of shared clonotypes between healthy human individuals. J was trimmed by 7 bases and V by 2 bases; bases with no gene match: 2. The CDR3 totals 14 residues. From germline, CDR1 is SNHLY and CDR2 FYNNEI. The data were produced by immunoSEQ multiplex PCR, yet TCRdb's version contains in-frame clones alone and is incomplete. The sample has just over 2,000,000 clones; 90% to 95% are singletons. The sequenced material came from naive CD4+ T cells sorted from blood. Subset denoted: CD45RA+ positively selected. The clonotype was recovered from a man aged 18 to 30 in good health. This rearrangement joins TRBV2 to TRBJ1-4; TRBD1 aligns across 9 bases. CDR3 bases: TGTGCCAGCAGTGAAACAGGGGGCGTTGAAAAACTGTTTTTT. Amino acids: CASSETGGVEKLFF.